Listed below are T cell receptor beta chains from one sample, sequenced in a study of response to subunit inactivated influenza vaccine. Via MiXCR, TCRdb re-called the RT-PCR reads, giving one row per CDR3 protein. The sample shows hundreds of thousands of distinct CDR3 sequences, 14% of them seen only once. Here the sequenced sample was PBMCs from blood, taken less than 15 days before vaccination. The source is a man in his forties or fifties who received an inactivated influenza vaccine. The CDR3 runs from the conserved cysteine through the conserved F or W. The D gene is left open where the match is weak. Where a row states a size, it is once, few, many or the class of an expanded clone; other rows omit it.

abundance,d_gene,j_gene,v_gene,CDR3aa
NA,NA,TRBJ1-5,TRBV20-1,CSAHRDIRNQPQHF
many,TRBD1,TRBJ2-7,TRBV4-3,CASSQDLPGTGGSYEQYF
many,TRBD1,TRBJ2-2,TRBV7-6,CASSPGTVTGELFF
few,NA,TRBJ1-2,TRBV7-2,CASSLERMYGYTF
NA,TRBD1,TRBJ2-5,TRBV4-3,CASSPGLGTGGSQETQYF
few,NA,TRBJ1-5,TRBV7-9,CASSLIVMGPNQPQHF
many,NA,TRBJ2-7,TRBV28,CASSLAGARGEQYF
few,NA,TRBJ2-3,TRBV13,CASSLFSLASGRGDTQYF
many,TRBD1,TRBJ2-5,TRBV11-2,CASSRGQTIQETQYF
few,NA,TRBJ1-5,TRBV12-3/TRBV12-4,CASSPLWGNQPQHF
few,NA,TRBJ2-5,TRBV11-2,CASSLDDRKETQYF
NA,NA,TRBJ2-5,TRBV7-2,CASSWGAPGETQYF
NA,NA,TRBJ1-2,TRBV20-1,CSASMGNYGYTF
few,NA,TRBJ1-6,TRBV7-9,CASSLAGEWGLHF
few,TRBD1,TRBJ2-5,TRBV5-5,CASSLEGQVHETQYF
NA,TRBD1,TRBJ1-1,TRBV10-3,CAIKQGGAEAFF
NA,NA,TRBJ2-3,TRBV5-1,CASSTSGATDTQYF
NA,NA,TRBJ2-5,TRBV18,CASSLYDSPTMETQYF
few,NA,TRBJ1-1,TRBV6-1,CASLWGGTEAFF
NA,NA,TRBJ2-7,TRBV11-2,CASSSSHQQYF
once,NA,TRBJ1-5,TRBV19,CASRAPGQGSFVPQHF
NA,TRBD1,TRBJ1-1,TRBV5-1,CASYGTEMNTEAFF
many,NA,TRBJ1-3,TRBV7-9,CASSSQGSGNTIYF
NA,NA,TRBJ2-5,TRBV10-3,CAISQGSAKWETQYF
NA,NA,TRBJ2-2,TRBV4-2,CASSRRDFSYTGELFF
NA,NA,TRBJ2-1,TRBV6-2/TRBV6-3,CASSYPMFW
NA,TRBD1,TRBJ1-6,TRBV20-1,CSAKRTGGMGSPLHF
NA,NA,TRBJ2-1,TRBV5-1,CASSLDGWDSSYNEQFF
many,TRBD2,TRBJ2-7,TRBV7-2,CASSSGLSYEQYF
NA,TRBD1,TRBJ2-1,TRBV20-1,CSAPPTPGQNRGEQFF
many,NA,TRBJ2-2,TRBV5-6,CASSFQGNTGELFF
NA,TRBD1,TRBJ2-3,TRBV4-1,CASSQTGATDTQYF
many,TRBD1,TRBJ2-5,TRBV28,CASSKDRVEETQYF
many,TRBD2,TRBJ2-3,TRBV11-2,CASSPISGGISDTQYF
NA,TRBD1,TRBJ1-2,TRBV4-3,CASSQAARGGYGYTF
once,TRBD2,TRBJ2-1,TRBV5-5,CASSRLAGGHNNEQFF
NA,TRBD1,TRBJ1-5,TRBV7-9,CASSSGQGDNQPQHF
few,NA,TRBJ2-7,TRBV7-9,CASSWSGGYEQYF
NA,NA,TRBJ1-1,TRBV6-2/TRBV6-3,CASSMQAGNTEAFF
NA,TRBD1,TRBJ2-5,TRBV7-2,CASSRTGGEWETQYF
few,TRBD1,TRBJ2-5,TRBV4-1,CASSHSDRGTETQYF
many,NA,TRBJ2-5,TRBV20-1,CSATQMGKTQYF
few,TRBD2,TRBJ2-3,TRBV6-5,CASSYAPGGLRTDTQYF
NA,NA,TRBJ2-5,TRBV29-1,CSVMSRRYQETQYF
NA,NA,TRBJ2-5,TRBV29-1,CSAGWGHQETQYF
many,NA,TRBJ2-7,TRBV20-1,CSASRSYEQYF
NA,NA,TRBJ2-7,TRBV29-1,CSVEKAVVPGEQYF
many,NA,TRBJ1-5,TRBV12-3/TRBV12-4,CASSPGLGGNQPQHF
NA,TRBD2,TRBJ2-3,TRBV4-1,CASSPLAGSTDTQYF
NA,TRBD1,TRBJ1-5,TRBV20-1,CSARRQGAPYSNQPQHF
NA,NA,TRBJ1-5,TRBV11-2,CASSLGTAWPQHF